These 22 T cell receptor beta chains were all obtained from the same sample, sequenced in a study of blood T cell repertoires in COVID-19. This table comes from immunoSEQ multiplex PCR, and its TCRdb copy is limited to in-frame clones, with some not included. This table holds roughly 220,000 clones, approximately 90% found once. The specimen was peripheral blood. These receptors came from a woman aged 45 to 65 with COVID-19, enrolled during active disease.

The V call is TRBV27, the J call TRBJ1-3; D is ambiguous. CDR1 and CDR2 from the germline V gene are MNHEY and SMNVEV (reference sequence). V was cut by 2 bases and J by 4 bases, with 15 bases left in between. The CDR3 is 16 amino acids. The CDR3 sequence is CASSLRTPDRGNTIYF. The CDR3 DNA sequence: TGTGCCAGCAGTTTAAGGACTCCCGACCGGGGAAACACCATATATTTT.

The gene calls are TRBV5-1 and TRBJ2-3; 10 nucleotides line up with TRBD2. CDR1 and CDR2 (germline): SGHRS, YFSETQ. CDR3 length: 18 residues. V gave up 1 base and J gave up 2 bases; unmatched junction bases: 10. DNA of the CDR3: TGCGCCAGCAGCTTGTGGGGCTCACTAGCGGGGCTCACAGATACGCAGTATTTT. It is translated as CASSLWGSLAGLTDTQYF.

CDR3 loop: CASSILGGYEQFF. CDR3 nucleotides: TGTGCCAGCTCAATCCTCGGGGGGTATGAGCAGTTCTTC. The V gene is TRBV18, the J gene TRBJ2-1; 7 bases are a match to TRBD2. This CDR3 contains 13 residues. Trimming at V came to 5 bases and at J to 8 bases, leaving 6 bases not matched to a gene. CDR1 and CDR2 (germline): KGHSH, LQKENI. Together with reference TRBV18 and TRBJ2-1, the CDR3 gives the full variable domain: NAGVMQNPRHLVRRRGQEARLRCSPMKGHSHVYWYRQLPEEGLKFMVYLQKENIIDESGMPKERFSAEFPKEGPSILRIQQVVRGDSAAYFCASSILGGYEQFFGPGTRLTVL.

The rearrangement links TRBV7-8 to TRBJ2-5; D unclear. V dropped 1 base and J dropped 5 bases, with 8 bases sitting between them. Germline V gene lookup returns CDR1 SGHVS and CDR2 FQNEAQ. The length of the CDR3 is 13 residues. The CDR3 loop is CASSLDLSETQYF. The CDR3 coding sequence is TGTGCCAGCAGCTTAGATCTCTCGGAGACCCAGTACTTC.

The rearrangement links TRBV5-4 to TRBJ1-4; D is unclear. The CDR3 runs 16 residues. The ends were cut back, 5 bases at V and 4 bases at J, with 18 bases in the middle. Germline V gives CDR1 SGHNT, CDR2 YYREEE (reference sequence). CDR3 residues: CASSHRGSSNNEKLFF. CDR3 bases: TGTGCCAGCAGTCACCGAGGGTCCAGCAATAATGAAAAACTGTTTTTT.

This clone occurred once. The V and J genes are TRBV7-9 and TRBJ1-3; TRBD1 is a possible D gene (5 bases). The CDR3 sequence is 16 residues long. V was shortened by 1 base and J by 0 bases, with 10 bases between the two germline ends. The germline V gene has CDR1 SEHNR and CDR2 FQNEAQ (reference sequence). DNA of the CDR3: TGTGCCAGCAGCTTAGGGGGGGGACCCTCTGGAAACACCATATATTTT. It specifies CASSLGGGPSGNTIYF.

The chain employs TRBV9 and TRBJ1-3; tentative D call: TRBD1 (5 bases). CDR1 and CDR2 (germline): SGDLS, YYNGEE. V was shortened by 3 bases and J by 3 bases, with 16 bases between the two germline ends. The CDR3 is 16 amino acids. The CDR3 sequence is CASSAGAPGGGNTIYF. The CDR3 nucleotides read TGTGCCAGCAGCGCCGGGGCCCCCGGGGGTGGAAACACCATATATTTT. The variable domain in full, completed from reference TRBV9 and TRBJ1-3, reads DSGVTQTPKHLITATGQRVTLRCSPRSGDLSVYWYQQSLDQGLQFLIQYYNGEERAKGNILERFSAQQFPDLHSELNLSSLELGDSALYFCASSAGAPGGGNTIYFGEGSWLTVV.

With regard to this clone: Other nucleotide sequences from this sample produce the same CDR3. The rearrangement uses TRBV5-1 and TRBJ2-1, with 14 positions matching TRBD2. Germline CDR1 is SGHRS and CDR2 is YFSETQ. The V and J ends lost 3 bases and 9 bases, in that order; junction bases with no gene match: 5. The CDR3 sequence is 15 residues long. CDR3 protein: CASSWTSGGLGEQFF. The CDR3 nucleotides read TGCGCCAGCAGCTGGACTAGCGGGGGGTTAGGTGAGCAGTTCTTC.

V and J are TRBV7-9 and TRBJ2-5; 8 nucleotides align to TRBD1. The CDR3 has 18 residues. V lost 5 bases to trimming and J lost 0 bases; unmatched junction nucleotides: 14. Germline CDR1 reads SEHNR; CDR2 reads FQNEAQ (reference sequence). The CDR3 DNA reads as TGTGCCAGCAGCCACTCTCCGGGACAGGATCCTCACCAAGAGACCCAGTACTTC. Protein sequence: CASSHSPGQDPHQETQYF.

The rearrangement uses TRBV3-1 (or the pseudogene TRBV3-2) and TRBJ2-1, with TRBD2 matching over 12 bases. Germline values: CDR1 LGHDT, CDR2 YNNKEL (reference sequence). The ends lost 4 bases at V and 3 bases at J; junction bases unmatched: 7. The CDR3 loop spans 17 amino acids. CDR3 in DNA: TGTGCCAGCAGCCCCCGACTAGCGGGGGACCGCTACAATGAGCAGTTCTTC. Amino acids: CASSPRLAGDRYNEQFF.

The chain joins TRBV20-1 to TRBJ1-4; 9 nucleotides align to TRBD1. After removal of 3 bases from V and 7 bases from J, the junction contained 15 bases not matched to a gene. This CDR3 region has 17 residues. Per germline, CDR1 DFQATT and CDR2 SNEGSKA (reference sequence). CDR3 in amino acids: CSASAQGAIPLSEKLFF. The CDR3 DNA follows: TGCAGTGCTAGTGCACAGGGGGCGATTCCCCTAAGTGAAAAACTGTTTTTT.

V gene TRBV11-3 combines with J gene TRBJ2-7; 7 bases fit TRBD1. CDR3 length equals 14 residues. CDR1 is SGHNT and CDR2 is YENEEA in the germline V gene. V lost 7 bases and J lost 2; bases outside the gene matches: 8. The DNA of the CDR3 is TGTGCCAGCACCGTTACAGGGGTAACCTACGAGCAGTACTTC. As protein: CASTVTGVTYEQYF.

The CDR3 spells CAISDQGEFQYV. The DNA of the CDR3 is TGTGCCATCAGTGATCAGGGGGAATTTCAGTACGTC. The J gene is TRBJ2-7, the V gene TRBV10-3; TRBD1 matches 7 bases. Per the germline V gene, CDR1 is ENHRY and CDR2 is SYGVKD. The CDR3 length is 12 residues. V gave up 3 bases and J gave up 10 bases; unmatched junction bases: 6.

This sequence joins TRBV29-1 and TRBJ2-2, with D perhaps TRBD2 (5 bases). V lost 7 bases and J 6 bases, leaving 12 bases between the germline ends. The CDR3 runs 12 residues. Germline V gene data show CDR1 as SQVTM and CDR2 as ANQGSEA. This CDR3 reads CSAGEGSGELFF. DNA for the CDR3: TGCAGCGCCGGAGAGGGCTCCGGGGAGCTGTTTTTT.

This chain uses TRBV3-1 (or the pseudogene TRBV3-2) with TRBJ2-7; unclear D gene. In germline, CDR1 is LGHDT, CDR2 YNNKEL (reference sequence). V lost 4 bases, J lost 2 bases, and 12 bases lay in between. The CDR3 spans 14 residues. CDR3: CASSPYQRPYEQYV. Here the CDR3 DNA reads TGTGCCAGCAGCCCTTACCAGCGTCCCTACGAGCAGTACGTC.

The chain links TRBV7-8 to TRBJ2-7; 7 nucleotides align to TRBD1. The CDR3 is made up of 13 amino acids. Germline loops: CDR1 SGHVS, CDR2 FQNEAQ. V trimming: 5 bases; J trimming: 1 base; junction bases outside the gene matches: 2. The CDR3 DNA sequence: TGTGCCAGCAGCATGACAGGGTCCTACGAGCAGTACTTC. Its protein is CASSMTGSYEQYF.

This chain links TRBV19 with TRBJ2-1; 8 nucleotides align to TRBD2. V lost 3 bases, J lost 9 bases, and 7 bases stayed unmatched. Germline-derived CDR1 and CDR2 are LNHDA and SQIVND (reference sequence). The CDR3 contains 14 residues. CDR3 sequence (DNA): TGTGCCAGTAGTATCCAAACGGGGGGGCTTGAGCAGTTCTTC. Amino acids: CASSIQTGGLEQFF.

CDR3 sequence (DNA): TGTGCCAGCAGCTTAGATCAACTAGCGGGTAAAAACATTCAGTACTTC. This codes for CASSLDQLAGKNIQYF. The chain recombines TRBV11-2 with TRBJ2-4; 9 nucleotides agree with TRBD2. This CDR3 has 16 amino acids. V shed 0 bases, J shed 4 bases, and the junction held 4 bases outside the gene matches. CDR1 is SGHAT and CDR2 is FQNNGV in the germline V gene.

This clone showed up just a few times. J is TRBJ2-2 and V is TRBV21-1; TRBD2, as called in the table, went unchecked against the DNA. TRBV21-1 is flagged as a pseudogene. The length of the CDR3 is 18 residues. CDR3 amino acids: CASSFPFPGNGSPGELFF. CDR3 bases: TGTGCCAGCAGTTTTCCCTTTCCCGGTAATGGTTCCCCCGGGGAGCTGTTTTTT.

The rearrangement joins TRBV9 to TRBJ1-2, with a possible D match to TRBD1 (5 bases). V was cut by 5 bases and J by 7 bases, with 12 bases left in between. CDR1 and CDR2 (germline): SGDLS, YYNGEE. The CDR3 loop spans 12 amino acids. Here the CDR3 DNA reads TGTGCCAGCAGGGGGGGAGGTATTGGCTACACCTTC. Amino acids: CASRGGGIGYTF.

This clone was recorded only once. The chain couples TRBV18 to TRBJ2-2, with 8 bases that match TRBD1. The germline V gene has CDR1 KGHSH and CDR2 LQKENI. J was trimmed by 4 bases and V by 6 bases; bases with no gene match: 4. The CDR3 sequence is 14 residues long. The CDR3 here is CASSRTGITGELFF. CDR3 coding DNA: TGTGCCAGCTCTCGGACAGGGATCACCGGGGAGCTGTTTTTT.

V usage is TRBV10-2 and J usage is TRBJ1-2, with 8 bases aligning to TRBD1. The V gene end was trimmed by 7 bases and the J gene end by 1 base; junction bases not matched to a gene: 8. Per germline, CDR1 WSHSY and CDR2 SAAADI. This CDR3 has 15 amino acids. CDR3 bases: TGCGCCAGCAAACGACAGGGGTCGGATAACTATGGCTACACCTTC. Its translation is CASKRQGSDNYGYTF.